Presented here are 9 T cell receptor beta chains from one specimen sequenced in a study of beta chain features in type 1 diabetes. TCRB transcripts that were expressed got sequenced, as all of the isolated RNA had been reverse transcribed. Using immunoSEQ multiplex PCR, the repertoire was profiled, and TCRdb retains in-frame clones only, with some absent. The data contain about 350,000 clones, about 19% of them singletons. The sample comprised naive CD4+ T cells from blood. These receptor sequences come from a woman under 30 in good health.

This clone was seen a handful of times. The genes are TRBV4-2 and TRBJ2-5; possibly TRBD1 for D (5 bases). Germline CDR1 is LGHNA and CDR2 is YNFKEQ. Trimming left V 0 bases short and J 5 bases short, with 10 bases between. The CDR3 consists of 14 residues. Written as DNA, the CDR3 is TGTGCCAGCAGCCAAGAGGTGGGGCGGGAGACCCAGTACTTC. It yields the protein CASSQEVGRETQYF.

The V gene is TRBV2, the J gene TRBJ2-4; D remains unclear. The V gene's germline CDR1 is SNHLY and CDR2 FYNNEI. The CDR3 contains 16 residues. The V and J ends lost 4 bases and 0 bases respectively, with 13 bases between them. CDR3 loop: CASSAEFYQAKNIQYF. CDR3 in DNA: TGTGCCAGCAGTGCGGAGTTTTACCAAGCCAAAAACATTCAGTACTTC.

The chain employs TRBV23-1 and TRBJ2-7; TRBD2 agrees at 12 bases. TRBV23-1 carries the ORF label, with uncertain function. CDR3 length: 15 residues. V was pared by 5 bases and J by 5 bases, with 7 bases of the junction left unmatched. Here the CDR3 DNA reads TGCGCCAGCAGTACGCTAGCGGGAGGGCCTGACGAGCAGTACTTC. It encodes CASSTLAGGPDEQYF.

This clone was counted only a few times. The gene calls are TRBV19 and TRBJ1-2, with a tentative D call TRBD1 (5 bases). CDR3 size: 13 residues. Trimming took 7 bases from V and 4 from J, leaving 13 bases between them. Germline V gene lookup returns CDR1 LNHDA and CDR2 SQIVND (reference sequence). CDR3 loop: CASTEGQIYGYTF. The CDR3 DNA follows: TGTGCCAGTACGGAGGGGCAGATCTATGGCTACACCTTC.

V is TRBV29-1 and J is TRBJ1-1, with 10 positions matching TRBD1. Losses at the gene ends were 4 bases for V and 4 bases for J; bases not matched to a gene: 6. CDR1 and CDR2 (germline): SQVTM, ANQGSEA. This CDR3 is built from 14 residues. The CDR3 nucleotides read TGCAGCGTTGCGCCCCGGACAGGGGGCACTGAAGCTTTCTTT. Amino acid sequence: CSVAPRTGGTEAFF.

This clone was picked up a small number of times. This chain uses TRBV30 with TRBJ2-3, with 9 bases aligning to TRBD1. The length of the CDR3 is 14 residues. Trimming removed 3 bases from V and 2 bases from J; junction bases left unmatched: 3. The germline V gene encodes CDR1 GTSNPN and CDR2 SVGIG (reference sequence). In nucleotides, the CDR3 is TGTGCCTGGAGGTGGACAGGGGCCACAGATACGCAGTATTTT. Protein: CAWRWTGATDTQYF.

The J gene is TRBJ2-7, the V gene TRBV5-1; 13 bases match TRBD2. There are 19 residues in the CDR3. Germline lookup yields CDR1 SGHRS and CDR2 YFSETQ. After removal of 0 bases from V and 2 bases from J, the junction contained 11 bases not matched to a gene. CDR3 protein: CASSLVPATSGRSPYEQYF. Written as DNA, the CDR3 is TGCGCCAGCAGCTTGGTCCCCGCGACTAGCGGGAGGTCCCCCTACGAGCAGTACTTC.

This clone has just a few counts. The genes are TRBV19 and TRBJ2-5; 9 positions agree with TRBD2. Per the germline V gene, CDR1 is LNHDA and CDR2 is SQIVND (reference sequence). The CDR3 sequence is 16 residues long. V gave up 2 bases and J gave up 2 bases; unmatched junction bases: 6. Here the CDR3 reads CASSILAGSGQETQYF. Written as DNA, the CDR3 is TGTGCCAGTAGTATACTAGCGGGGTCGGGGCAAGAGACCCAGTACTTC.

This clone was seen a handful of times. V gene TRBV5-1 combines with J gene TRBJ2-5; 11 positions match TRBD2. V was clipped by 2 bases and J by 4 bases; unmatched bases: 1. Germline V lookup: CDR1 SGHRS, CDR2 YFSETQ. This CDR3 comprises 14 residues. The CDR3 sequence: CASSFGLAGETQYF. CDR3 bases: TGCGCCAGCAGCTTTGGACTAGCGGGAGAGACCCAGTACTTC.